A single sample is the source of the 28 T cell receptor beta chains below, sequenced in a study of cytomegalovirus exposure and HLA in healthy donors. The PCR ran on 60 Vbeta and 13 Jbeta primers. TCRdb keeps only in-frame clones here, not all; method: immunoSEQ multiplex PCR. Counted here are about 93,000 clones, about 80% occurring once; the ten biggest clones make up roughly 0.6%. Sequencing used PBMCs. Source of these receptors: a man between 25 and 39 years old in good health and CMV-seronegative.

The gene calls are TRBV13 and TRBJ1-6; TRBD1 matches 8 bases. The ends lost 4 bases at V and 7 bases at J; junction bases unmatched: 6. CDR3 length: 15 residues. CDR1 is PRHDT and CDR2 is FYEKMQ in the germline V gene (reference sequence). The CDR3 protein is CASSYRQGRNSPLHF. The DNA for the CDR3 is TGTGCCAGCAGCTACCGACAGGGGCGAAATTCACCCCTCCACTTT.

Concerning this clone itself: Its ends do not fully match the called genes, so a read error is possible. This chain links TRBV27 with TRBJ2-7, with TRBD1 matching 8 bases. The V gene's germline CDR1 is MNHEY and CDR2 SMNVEV (reference sequence). The CDR3 sequence is 18 residues long. The CDR3 here is CASSLFGGSRGLALHQYF. The CDR3 region has the DNA TGTGCCAGCAGCTTATTTGGGGGGTCCAGGGGGCTGGCCCTCCACCAGTACTTC.

The chain uses TRBV7-9 and TRBJ1-2, with TRBD1 matching over 7 bases. Germline-derived CDR1 and CDR2 are SEHNR and FQNEAQ (reference sequence). This CDR3 has 16 amino acids. The ends lost 5 bases at V and 6 bases at J; junction bases unmatched: 15. DNA of the CDR3: TGTGCCAGCAGCGCCCGATCGACAGGGCGGTCCCATGGCTACACCTTC. Translated: CASSARSTGRSHGYTF. Together with reference TRBV7-9 and TRBJ1-2, the CDR3 gives the full variable domain: DTGVSQNPRHKITKRGQNVTFRCDPISEHNRLYWYRQTLGQGPEFLTYFQNEAQLEKSRLLSDRFSAERPKGSFSTLEIQRTEQGDSAMYLCASSARSTGRSHGYTFGSGTRLTVV.

The rearrangement links TRBV2 to TRBJ1-5, with 7 nucleotides matching TRBD1. The V and J ends lost 8 bases and 7 bases, in that order; junction bases with no gene match: 8. CDR1 and CDR2 from the germline V gene are SNHLY and FYNNEI. The CDR3 runs 13 residues. In DNA form, the CDR3 reads TGTGCCAGCTGTACAGGGGCGCGGCAGCCCCAGCATTTT. Protein product: CASCTGARQPQHF. Based on the CDR3 plus reference TRBV2 and TRBJ1-5, the full variable domain is EPEVTQTPSHQVTQMGQEVILRCVPISNHLYFYWYRQILGQKVEFLVSFYNNEISEKSEIFDDQFSVERPDGSNFTLKIRSTKLEDSAMYFCASCTGARQPQHFGDGTRLSIL.

The gene calls are TRBV6-5 and TRBJ1-6; TRBD1 is a possible D gene (5 bases). Trimming cost V 4 bases and J 11 bases, with 15 bases left between them. CDR3 length equals 14 residues. Germline-derived CDR1 and CDR2 are MNHEY and SVGAGI. Here the CDR3 DNA reads TGTGCCAGCAGTTTTGGCAGGGCGTTGGCACCCCTCCACTTT. This codes for CASSFGRALAPLHF.

In this sample, this clone turned up a few times. V usage is TRBV5-1 and J usage is TRBJ1-1; D gene ambiguous. Trimming removed 4 bases at V and 7 bases at J, with 8 bases between. Germline CDR1 and CDR2: SGHRS and YFSETQ. The CDR3 has 11 amino acids. CDR3 coding DNA: TGCGCCAGCAGCACCGGTTATGAAGCTTTCTTT. As protein: CASSTGYEAFF.

V is TRBV5-1 and J is TRBJ1-2, with D perhaps TRBD1 (6 bases). V was pared by 2 bases and J by 5 bases, with 13 bases between. CDR1 is SGHRS and CDR2 is YFSETQ in the germline V gene. The length of the CDR3 is 14 residues. The CDR3 nucleotides are TGCGCCAGCAGCTTACAGGGTCACGGTTATGGCTACACCTTC. Its translation: CASSLQGHGYGYTF.

The sample holds one count of this clone. A junction end diverges from the germline sequence, so it may reflect a read error. V and J are TRBV7-9 and TRBJ1-2, with D tentatively TRBD1 (5 bases). Germline values: CDR1 SEHNR, CDR2 FQNEAQ (reference sequence). This CDR3 comprises 13 residues. For the CDR3, the DNA is TGTTCCAGCAGCTTACCGCAGGGTAGGGGCTACACCTTC. Translation: CSSSLPQGRGYTF.

The chain uses TRBV7-2 and TRBJ1-1; 7 nucleotides line up with TRBD1. Trimming at V came to 3 bases and at J to 4 bases, leaving 5 bases not matched to a gene. The CDR3 totals 14 residues. CDR1 SGHTA and CDR2 FQGNSA come from the germline V gene. CDR3 amino acids: CASSFFKGATEAFF. Here the CDR3 DNA reads TGTGCCAGCAGCTTCTTCAAGGGGGCCACTGAAGCTTTCTTT.

This clone has more than one count but fewer than ten. The chain couples TRBV6-1 to TRBJ1-1; a weak D match, TRBD1 (6 bases). Trimming stripped 7 bases from V and 3 bases from J, with 12 bases between. CDR3 length: 13 amino acids. From germline, CDR1 is MNHNS and CDR2 SASEGT. CDR3 DNA: TGTGCCAGCATAGCCAGGGGATACACTGAAGCTTTCTTT. Translated, it gives CASIARGYTEAFF.

The chain uses TRBV5-1 and TRBJ2-2; a possible D gene is TRBD2 (5 bases). V dropped 4 bases and J dropped 0 bases, with 7 bases sitting between them. Per germline, CDR1 SGHRS and CDR2 YFSETQ. The CDR3 loop spans 14 amino acids. The CDR3 DNA follows: TGCGCCAGCAGCACCGGGACGAACACCGGGGAGCTGTTTTTT. Translation: CASSTGTNTGELFF.

V usage is TRBV5-5 and J usage is TRBJ2-5; 10 bases agree with TRBD1. This CDR3 comprises 14 residues. Per germline, CDR1 SGHKS and CDR2 YYEKEE (reference sequence). J lost 1 base, V lost 3 bases, and 0 bases had no gene match. Written as DNA, the CDR3 is TGTGCCAGCAGCTGGACAGGGGGCCAAGAGACCCAGTACTTC. Its protein product is CASSWTGGQETQYF.

V usage is TRBV5-1 and J usage is TRBJ2-3, with 7 nucleotides matching TRBD2. V was clipped by 4 bases and J by 0 bases; unmatched bases: 11. Germline V gene sequence: CDR1 SGHRS, CDR2 YFSETQ. CDR3 length: 17 amino acids. The CDR3 region is CASSTGLRRTSTDTQYF. CDR3 DNA: TGCGCCAGCAGCACGGGACTAAGAAGAACCAGCACAGATACGCAGTATTTT.

The chain links TRBV11-1 to TRBJ1-1, with D unclear. V was trimmed by 5 bases and J by 11 bases, leaving 15 bases between them. The CDR3 is 12 amino acids. Germline CDR1 SGHAT, CDR2 FQDESV (reference sequence). The CDR3 DNA reads as TGTGCCAGCAGCCGTACCGGGGTCACGGCTTTCTTT. It yields the protein CASSRTGVTAFF.

The CDR3 DNA is TGTGCCAGCAAGGGACGGCTCACCACGGGGGAGCAGTACGTC. Its protein is CASKGRLTTGEQYV. The rearrangement links TRBV6-1 to TRBJ2-7; D tentatively reads TRBD1 or TRBD2 (5 bases each). V gave up 7 bases and J gave up 7 bases, with 20 bases separating them. CDR3 size: 14 residues. Germline V gene data show CDR1 as MNHNS and CDR2 as SASEGT.

This CDR3 reads CASSVEAGWEETQYF. CDR3 DNA: TGTGCCAGCAGTGTCGAAGCGGGATGGGAAGAGACCCAGTACTTC. The rearrangement uses TRBV2 and TRBJ2-5; 7 nucleotides align to TRBD2. CDR1 and CDR2 (germline): SNHLY, FYNNEI. V lost 4 bases and J lost 3; bases outside the gene matches: 8. The CDR3 spans 15 residues.

The chain employs TRBV7-2 and TRBJ1-1; the D gene is possibly TRBD1 (5 bases). Germline V gene sequence: CDR1 SGHTA, CDR2 FQGNSA. The CDR3 loop spans 14 amino acids. Trimming pared 4 bases from V and 2 bases from J, leaving 11 bases between. In DNA, the CDR3 is TGTGCCAGCAGCTGGTTGGGGCCTAACACTGAAGCTTTCTTT. Translation: CASSWLGPNTEAFF.

The genes are TRBV9 and TRBJ1-1, with 8 nucleotides matching TRBD1. The CDR3 is 13 residues long. Trimming at V came to 3 bases and at J to 6 bases, leaving 4 bases not matched to a gene. In germline, CDR1 is SGDLS, CDR2 YYNGEE. CDR3 loop: CASSAQGASEAFF. The CDR3 region has the DNA TGTGCCAGCAGCGCCCAGGGGGCCTCTGAAGCTTTCTTT.

This chain joins TRBV19 and TRBJ1-5, with 10 bases aligning to TRBD1. The V and J ends lost 7 bases and 6 bases, in that order; junction bases with no gene match: 12. The germline V gene encodes CDR1 LNHDA and CDR2 SQIVND (reference sequence). The CDR3 loop spans 16 amino acids. CDR3 in DNA: TGTGCCAGTACCCTGGGACAGGGGATGGGAAGTCAGCCCCAGCATTTT. Its protein product is CASTLGQGMGSQPQHF.

This clone turned up a few times. This chain joins TRBV4-1 and TRBJ2-1, with D possibly matching TRBD2 (5 bases). The germline V gene encodes CDR1 MGHRA and CDR2 YSYEKL. V shed 0 bases and J shed 6 bases, with 12 bases lying between them. CDR3 size: 15 residues. The CDR3 DNA sequence: TGCGCCAGCAGCCAAGAGGTGGGAGTGTTCAATGAGCAGTTCTTC. Protein product: CASSQEVGVFNEQFF.

The chain uses TRBV4-3 and TRBJ2-7; 12 bases agree with TRBD1. CDR1 and CDR2 (germline): LGHNA, YSLEER. This CDR3 spans 19 amino acids. The J segment lost 3 bases and the V segment lost 0 bases, leaving 12 bases of the junction unmatched. In nucleotides, the CDR3 is TGCGCCAGCAGCCAAGATAACGGGTATGGGACAGGGGGCGTCTACGAGCAGTACTTC. It is translated as CASSQDNGYGTGGVYEQYF.

The chain combines TRBV19 with TRBJ1-4, with TRBD1 as a possible D gene (5 bases). Germline V CDR1 and CDR2: LNHDA, SQIVND (reference sequence). V was trimmed by 9 bases and J by 8 bases, leaving 22 bases between them. The length of the CDR3 is 15 residues. CDR3: CASTPTWGGDEKLFF. DNA for the CDR3: TGTGCCAGCACGCCAACCTGGGGGGGAGACGAAAAACTGTTTTTT.

The chain employs TRBV20-1 and TRBJ2-7; 7 nucleotides match TRBD1. CDR3 length: 11 residues. Losses at the gene ends were 3 bases for V and 5 bases for J; bases not matched to a gene: 1. Germline CDR1 is DFQATT and CDR2 is SNEGSKA (reference sequence). As DNA, the CDR3 is TGCAGTGCTAGTGGACAGGACGAGCAGTACTTC. Protein: CSASGQDEQYF.

CDR3 amino acids: CASSPHTDTQYF. As DNA, the CDR3 is TGTGCCAGCAGCCCCCACACAGATACGCAGTATTTT. The chain joins TRBV11-1 to TRBJ2-3; no definite D call. In germline, CDR1 is SGHAT, CDR2 FQDESV (reference sequence). V was cut by 5 bases and J by 2 bases, with 5 bases left in between. The CDR3 covers 12 residues.

This clone was seen more than once but under ten times. This chain connects TRBV10-3 to TRBJ1-1; TRBD1 might be the D (5 bases). Germline V lookup: CDR1 ENHRY, CDR2 SYGVKD. The CDR3 length is 14 residues. Trimming left V 10 bases short and J 1 base short, with 16 bases between. This chain's CDR3 is CATSREAGNTEAFF. The CDR3 coding sequence is TGTGCCACGTCCAGGGAGGCAGGGAACACTGAAGCTTTCTTT.

The rearrangement joins TRBV27 to TRBJ1-1, with a weak D call TRBD1 (5 bases). The CDR3 is 16 residues long. The V and J ends lost 5 bases and 0 bases respectively, with 16 bases between them. Per the germline V gene, CDR1 is MNHEY and CDR2 is SMNVEV (reference sequence). CDR3 in DNA: TGTGCCAGCAGTCCATACCCCGACAGTCTGAACACTGAAGCTTTCTTT. Protein: CASSPYPDSLNTEAFF.

This clone was observed once. This sequence joins TRBV7-3 and TRBJ2-1, with TRBD2 matching over 10 bases. The CDR3 has 19 amino acids. With 5 bases clipped from V and 1 base from J, the junction kept 14 bases outside the gene matches. The germline CDR1 and CDR2 sequences are SGHTA and FQGTGA. The CDR3 spells CASSLTRLAGVGSYNEQFF. The CDR3 bases are TGTGCCAGCAGCCTGACTAGGCTAGCGGGAGTAGGGTCCTACAATGAGCAGTTCTTC.

The genes are TRBV5-1 and TRBJ2-3; 10 nucleotides align to TRBD2. Trimming cost V 0 bases and J 2 bases; bases outside gene matches: 6. Germline CDR1 and CDR2: SGHRS and YFSETQ. This CDR3 spans 17 amino acids. The CDR3 region has the DNA TGCGCCAGCAGCTTGGCCTTAGCGGGGGGAGACACAGATACGCAGTATTTT. It is translated as CASSLALAGGDTDTQYF.